This entry lists 12 T cell receptor beta chains sequenced from one sample in a study of blood T cell repertoires in COVID-19. The assay was immunoSEQ multiplex PCR, and TCRdb's table has in-frame clones only and misses some. The sample consists of 200,000 to 300,000 clones, more than 75% of them appearing once. The source material was peripheral blood. Every receptor here comes from a woman older than 75 with COVID-19, enrolled during active disease.

V and J are TRBV5-1 and TRBJ1-1; TRBD1 is a possible D gene (6 bases). Trimming took off 4 bases at V and 0 bases at J, with 10 bases between the two ends. Germline V gene data show CDR1 as SGHRS and CDR2 as YFSETQ. The CDR3 runs 14 residues. CDR3 loop: CASSNTGMNTEAFF. In DNA form, the CDR3 reads TGCGCCAGCAGCAATACAGGGATGAACACTGAAGCTTTCTTT.

The CDR3 spells CASSRQFYNEQFF. The CDR3 bases are TGTGCCAGCAGCCGACAGTTCTACAATGAGCAGTTCTTC. This chain links TRBV28 with TRBJ2-1; the D gene is possibly TRBD1 (5 bases). V lost 6 bases and J lost 3, with 9 bases in between. Germline V CDR1 and CDR2: MDHEN, SYDVKM. CDR3 length: 13 amino acids.

This clone was seen only once. The rearrangement uses TRBV28 and TRBJ1-1; D is perhaps TRBD1 (5 bases). The V end was cut by 5 bases, the J end by 5 bases, with 18 bases between. Germline V CDR1 and CDR2: MDHEN, SYDVKM. The CDR3 sequence is 15 residues long. In DNA form, the CDR3 reads TGTGCCAGCAGTGGGGGGGGGAAATTGGAGACTGAAGCTTTCTTT. It yields the protein CASSGGGKLETEAFF.

The rearrangement uses TRBV12-3 or TRBV12-4 and TRBJ2-7, with D unclear. Trimming shortened V by 6 bases and J by 4 bases, and 7 bases separated the two germline ends. The CDR3 runs to 11 residues. The DNA for the CDR3 is TGTGCCAGCAGCTCCGGGTACGAGCAGTACTTC. Translating gives CASSSGYEQYF.

The J gene is TRBJ2-7, the V gene TRBV19; maybe TRBD2 (5 bases). The CDR3 is 15 amino acids. The V end was cut by 3 bases, the J end by 1 base, with 13 bases between. Germline V gene sequence: CDR1 LNHDA, CDR2 SQIVND (reference sequence). The CDR3 loop reads CASSILAGASYEQYF. As DNA, the CDR3 is TGTGCCAGTAGTATCCTGGCGGGTGCTTCCTACGAGCAGTACTTC.

This clone appeared once. The chain links TRBV19 to TRBJ1-1; a weak D match, TRBD1 (5 bases). This CDR3 comprises 14 residues. CDR1 LNHDA and CDR2 SQIVND come from the germline V gene (reference sequence). V lost 7 bases to trimming and J lost 0 bases, with 12 bases between them. The CDR3, as DNA: TGTGCCAGTATAAGGGGAGGTTTGAACACTGAAGCTTTCTTT. This encodes CASIRGGLNTEAFF.

V and J are TRBV27 and TRBJ1-4, with no clear D. The CDR3 has 15 amino acids. The ends were cut back, 6 bases at V and 0 bases at J, with 11 bases in the middle. CDR1 and CDR2 (germline): MNHEY, SMNVEV (reference sequence). The CDR3 protein is CASSPPGSTNEKLFF. CDR3 coding DNA: TGTGCCAGCAGCCCCCCCGGGTCAACTAATGAAAAACTGTTTTTT.

The rearrangement links TRBV9 to TRBJ2-3; D is unresolved. From germline, CDR1 is SGDLS and CDR2 YYNGEE. This CDR3 is built from 14 residues. V lost 0 bases to trimming and J lost 6 bases, with 11 bases between them. CDR3 DNA: TGTGCCAGCAGCGTAGATAGTAGAGGCGATACGCAGTATTTT. Its protein is CASSVDSRGDTQYF.

The rearrangement links TRBV30 to TRBJ2-5; 8 bases are shared with TRBD2. Trimming cost V 2 bases and J 4 bases; bases outside gene matches: 6. The length of the CDR3 is 14 residues. Germline V gene data show CDR1 as GTSNPN and CDR2 as SVGIG (reference sequence). CDR3 protein: CAWSTGGAGETQYF. CDR3 DNA sequence: TGTGCCTGGAGTACCGGGGGGGCAGGAGAGACCCAGTACTTC.

The chain uses TRBV19 and TRBJ1-5, with D perhaps matching TRBD1 (6 bases). The CDR3 covers 16 residues. Germline assignment: CDR1 LNHDA and CDR2 SQIVND (reference sequence). CDR3 DNA sequence: TGTGGATGCGGGGGCGGGAATGATTATAGCAATCAGCCCCAGCATTTT. Residues: CGCGGGNDYSNQPQHF.

This chain joins TRBV5-6 and TRBJ1-2; 7 bases line up with TRBD1. Per the germline V gene, CDR1 is SGHDT and CDR2 is YYEEEE. The CDR3 contains 14 residues. V dropped 0 bases and J dropped 2; count of bases not matched to a gene: 1. The CDR3 DNA is TGTGCCAGCAGCTTGGAACAGGGGAACTATGGCTACACCTTC. Amino acid sequence: CASSLEQGNYGYTF. Looking up the rest from reference TRBV5-6 and TRBJ1-2 gives the full variable domain: DAGVTQSPTHLIKTRGQQVTLRCSPKSGHDTVSWYQQALGQGPQFIFQYYEEEERQRGNFPDRFSGHQFPNYSSELNVNALLLGDSALYLCASSLEQGNYGYTFGSGTRLTVV.

The CDR3 region has the DNA TGCGCCAGCAGCCTAGCGGGGGATACGCAGTATTTT. This translates into CASSLAGDTQYF. V gene TRBV5-1 combines with J gene TRBJ2-3; 9 bases are shared with TRBD2. The CDR3 covers 12 residues. V shed 4 bases and J 6 bases; nucleotides not matched to a gene: 0. Germline assignment: CDR1 SGHRS and CDR2 YFSETQ.